The clone carrying this TCR beta chain has at least ten counts. What it binds is not known. RNA transcripts provided the source from which TCR beta CDR3 regions were amplified. With the HTBI primer set, the TCR CDR3 went through a first round of RT-PCR. TCRdb itself ran the multiplex PCR reads through MiXCR, one entry per CDR3 protein. The repertoire includes 350,000 or so distinct CDR3 sequences, approximately 18% of them detected once, and less than 20% sits in the top ten. The germline V gene has CDR1 ENHRY and CDR2 SYGVKD. V gave up 0 bases and J gave up 5 bases, with 20 bases separating them. The CDR3 consists of 17 residues. The sample originates from a study of T cells in Graves' hyperthyroidism and ophthalmopathy. Study-level points and caveats: A model using 13 V-J features told ophthalmopathy apart from stable hyperthyroidism. Within blood appeared most thyroid clonotypes that had expanded above 0.001.

The rearrangement uses TRBV10-3 and TRBJ2-7, with D maybe TRBD2 (5 bases). The clonotype comes from a middle-aged woman with Graves' ophthalmopathy. Material: blood. For the CDR3, the DNA is TGTGCCATCAGTGAGTCTAAGGGTCTGTGGGAGTCCCACGAGCAGTACTTC. This translates into CAISESKGLWESHEQYF.